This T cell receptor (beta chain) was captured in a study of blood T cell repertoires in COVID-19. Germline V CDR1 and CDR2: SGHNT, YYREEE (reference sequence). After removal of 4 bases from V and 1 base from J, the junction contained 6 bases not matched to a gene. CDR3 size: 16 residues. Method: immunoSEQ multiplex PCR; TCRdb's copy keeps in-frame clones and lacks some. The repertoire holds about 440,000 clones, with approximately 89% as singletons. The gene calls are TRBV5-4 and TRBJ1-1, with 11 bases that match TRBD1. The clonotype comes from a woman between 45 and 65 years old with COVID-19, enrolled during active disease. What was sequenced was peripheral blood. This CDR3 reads CASSRMDRGQNTEAFF. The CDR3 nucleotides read TGTGCCAGCAGCCGAATGGACAGGGGGCAGAACACTGAAGCTTTCTTT.